This T cell receptor beta chain was recorded in a study of cytomegalovirus exposure and HLA in healthy donors. Study-level information: Early release data held 85 million or so unique TCRs from HLA-typed donors. Ancestry clustering placed 81% of over 300 genotyped donors in the Caucasian-associated cluster. Study-wide results and caveats: The productive fraction for most TCR beta V segments was about 87% or about 30% in an earlier analysis. Most observed TCR sequences were rare, whereas some public TCRs were detected in many donors.

Remarks on this clone: Its antigen remains unknown.

CDR1 SGDLS and CDR2 YYNGEE come from the germline V gene. V was pared by 3 bases and J by 7 bases, with 14 bases between. The CDR3 length is 15 residues. The PCR employed 60 Vbeta primers together with 13 Jbeta primers. Libraries were prepared by immunoSEQ multiplex PCR; TCRdb keeps only in-frame clonotypes and omits some of them. The repertoire holds fewer than 250,000 clones, with approximately 70% as singletons. The sample consisted of PBMCs. This receptor was taken from a woman in her 30s in good health and CMV-seropositive. This sequence joins TRBV9 and TRBJ1-6; D may be TRBD1 (6 bases). This CDR3 is CASSASAGDNSPLHF. The CDR3 nucleotides are TGTGCCAGCAGCGCCAGCGCAGGGGACAATTCACCCCTCCACTTT.